The 22 T cell receptor beta chains given below trace back to one sample, sequenced in a study of T cell responses to AZD1222 COVID-19 vaccine. Produced via immunoSEQ multiplex PCR; TCRdb's table is partial and in-frame only. Counted here are about 150,000 clones, roughly 91% occurring once; the ten biggest clones make up 1.5% to 2%. The sample here was peripheral blood, taken on day 0 of AZD1222 vaccination. These receptors were obtained from an adult in good health.

The rearrangement links TRBV29-1 to TRBJ2-1; 12 nucleotides match TRBD1. Looked up from germline, CDR1 is SQVTM and CDR2 is ANQGSEA. This CDR3 comprises 13 residues. V shed 6 bases and J 7 bases; nucleotides not matched to a gene: 4. CDR3 protein: CSVGTGGMNEQFF. The CDR3 nucleotides are TGCAGCGTCGGGACAGGGGGCATGAATGAGCAGTTCTTC.

The rearrangement uses TRBV7-9 and TRBJ2-1; the match to TRBD2 covers 7 bases. Germline loops: CDR1 SEHNR, CDR2 FQNEAQ (reference sequence). The CDR3 length is 17 residues. The V and J ends lost 0 bases and 7 bases, in that order; junction bases with no gene match: 12. This CDR3 reads CASSLAWRETPGNEQFF. As DNA, the CDR3 is TGTGCCAGCAGCTTAGCGTGGCGGGAGACCCCGGGGAATGAGCAGTTCTTC.

V gene TRBV11-2 combines with J gene TRBJ1-3; D unclear. V gave up 4 bases and J gave up 3 bases, with 4 bases separating them. CDR1 and CDR2 from the germline V gene are SGHAT and FQNNGV. CDR3 length: 12 amino acids. CDR3 DNA: TGTGCCAGCAGCTCTCGTGGAAACACCATATATTTT. Residues: CASSSRGNTIYF.

This clone has more than one count but fewer than ten. V usage is TRBV19 and J usage is TRBJ1-1, with 9 bases that match TRBD1. V dropped 3 bases and J dropped 9; count of bases not matched to a gene: 5. CDR1 is LNHDA and CDR2 is SQIVND in the germline V gene (reference sequence). The CDR3 runs 13 residues. CDR3 residues: CASSIQQGAQAFF. Here the CDR3 DNA reads TGTGCCAGTAGTATCCAACAGGGGGCGCAAGCTTTCTTT.

CDR3 sequence: CASSLATGIQETQYF. The CDR3 bases are TGCGCCAGCAGCTTGGCGACAGGGATACAAGAGACCCAGTACTTC. This chain uses TRBV5-1 with TRBJ2-5, with 7 nucleotides matching TRBD1. Germline CDR1 SGHRS, CDR2 YFSETQ. The CDR3 sequence is 15 residues long. V dropped 0 bases and J dropped 2; count of bases not matched to a gene: 4.

This clone appeared a single time. The V and J genes are TRBV6-2 or TRBV6-3 and TRBJ2-5; D gene uncertain. Germline V CDR1 and CDR2: MNHEY, SVGEGT. There are 12 residues in the CDR3. The V end lost 6 bases, the J end lost 5 bases, and 10 bases lay between the germline ends. CDR3 sequence reads: CASSPKLETQYF. The CDR3 DNA reads as TGTGCCAGCAGCCCCAAGCTGGAGACCCAGTACTTC.

The chain uses TRBV11-2 and TRBJ2-1, with D tentatively TRBD1 (5 bases). Germline V lookup: CDR1 SGHAT, CDR2 FQNNGV. The CDR3 runs 16 residues. V lost 2 bases to trimming and J lost 0 bases, with 11 bases between them. The CDR3 DNA sequence: TGTGCCAGCAGCTTATTTAGAGACAGCTCCTACAATGAGCAGTTCTTC. This encodes CASSLFRDSSYNEQFF.

This clone was seen a single time. J is TRBJ2-3 and V is TRBV6-5; D is undetermined. V lost 3 bases and J 1 base, leaving 8 bases between the germline ends. The V gene's germline CDR1 is MNHEY and CDR2 SVGAGI. CDR3 length: 14 residues. The CDR3 sequence is CASSYSGRTDTQYF. Here the CDR3 DNA reads TGTGCCAGCAGTTATTCTGGCCGCACAGATACGCAGTATTTT.

CDR3 region: CASSLSGGYEQYF. The CDR3, as DNA: TGCGCCAGCAGCTTGAGCGGGGGATATGAGCAGTACTTC. The chain has TRBV5-1 and TRBJ2-7; 8 positions match TRBD2. Germline trimming cut 1 base from V and 7 bases from J; bases unmatched to any gene: 4. Germline CDR1 is SGHRS and CDR2 is YFSETQ. This CDR3 spans 13 amino acids.

The rearrangement uses TRBV11-2 and TRBJ2-6; D remains unclear. Germline V lookup: CDR1 SGHAT, CDR2 FQNNGV. Between the trimmed V and J ends, which lost 5 bases and 1 base, there was a span of 15 bases. The CDR3 spans 17 residues. This CDR3 is CASSPAPGRSGANVLTF. The CDR3 DNA reads as TGTGCCAGCAGCCCCGCCCCCGGTAGGTCTGGGGCCAACGTCCTGACTTTC.

The V and J genes are TRBV3-1 (or the pseudogene TRBV3-2) and TRBJ2-3; tentatively, D is TRBD2 (6 bases). V lost 3 bases and J lost 5, with 15 bases in between. CDR3 length equals 15 residues. Germline assignment: CDR1 LGHDT and CDR2 YNNKEL (reference sequence). CDR3 region: CASSHSGGRRDTQYF. The CDR3 bases are TGTGCCAGCAGCCATTCCGGGGGACGCAGAGATACGCAGTATTTT.

The chain uses TRBV9 and TRBJ1-1; unclear D gene. This CDR3 has 17 amino acids. The V gene's germline CDR1 is SGDLS and CDR2 YYNGEE. Trimming cost V 0 bases and J 3 bases, with 18 bases left between them. The CDR3 reads CASSVGRDSGQDTEAFF. CDR3 bases: TGTGCCAGCAGCGTAGGAAGGGATAGCGGGCAGGACACTGAAGCTTTCTTT. Based on the CDR3 plus reference TRBV9 and TRBJ1-1, the full variable domain is DSGVTQTPKHLITATGQRVTLRCSPRSGDLSVYWYQQSLDQGLQFLIQYYNGEERAKGNILERFSAQQFPDLHSELNLSSLELGDSALYFCASSVGRDSGQDTEAFFGQGTRLTVV.

The genes are TRBV11-2 and TRBJ2-5; D uncertain. The V end lost 0 bases, the J end lost 2 bases, and 16 bases lay between the germline ends. This CDR3 is built from 17 residues. The germline gives CDR1 SGHAT, CDR2 FQNNGV. The CDR3 sequence is CASSLDLTGRLQETQYF. CDR3 coding DNA: TGTGCCAGCAGCTTAGATCTTACGGGTCGACTTCAAGAGACCCAGTACTTC.

The gene calls are TRBV3-1 (or the pseudogene TRBV3-2) and TRBJ2-2; 7 nucleotides align to TRBD2. The CDR3 spans 15 residues. The V and J ends lost 6 bases and 4 bases, in that order; junction bases with no gene match: 8. Germline values: CDR1 LGHDT, CDR2 YNNKEL (reference sequence). CDR3 nucleotides: TGTGCCAGCAGGTCGTCTAGCGGCCTCACCGGGGAGCTGTTTTTT. This codes for CASRSSSGLTGELFF.

The rearrangement uses TRBV18 and TRBJ2-2; D tentatively reads TRBD1 or TRBD2 (5 bases each). In germline, CDR1 is KGHSH, CDR2 LQKENI. V was trimmed by 2 bases and J by 7 bases, leaving 8 bases between them. This CDR3 comprises 13 residues. CDR3 residues: CASSPWGIGELFF. As DNA, the CDR3 is TGTGCCAGCTCACCATGGGGGATCGGGGAGCTGTTTTTT.

V is TRBV6-5 and J is TRBJ1-5; D remains unclear. Between the trimmed V and J ends, which lost 10 bases and 0 bases, there was a span of 7 bases. There are 12 residues in the CDR3. Germline V gene sequence: CDR1 MNHEY, CDR2 SVGAGI. In DNA, the CDR3 is TGTGCCACCCGGGGTAGCAATCAGCCCCAGCATTTT. Its translation: CATRGSNQPQHF.

V gene TRBV6-1 combines with J gene TRBJ1-5; D perhaps matches TRBD1 (5 bases). V lost 2 bases and J 0 bases, leaving 17 bases between the germline ends. This CDR3 has 18 residues. CDR1 is MNHNS, CDR2 SASEGT, per germline. CDR3 loop: CASSELFGAGSSNQPQHF. The CDR3 region has the DNA TGTGCCAGCAGTGAACTTTTTGGGGCAGGCAGTAGCAATCAGCCCCAGCATTTT.

The table lists this clone with a count of one. V and J are TRBV9 and TRBJ1-1; D is unclear. The CDR3 consists of 14 residues. V lost 0 bases and J lost 2, with 8 bases in between. Germline lookup yields CDR1 SGDLS and CDR2 YYNGEE. CDR3 nucleotide sequence: TGTGCCAGCAGCGTAGTAACAGCTAACACTGAAGCTTTCTTT. Its protein is CASSVVTANTEAFF.

The CDR3 spells CASAGTGADTQYF. As DNA, the CDR3 is TGTGCCTCCGCGGGGACAGGCGCGGATACGCAGTATTTT. V and J are TRBV2 and TRBJ2-3, with 8 bases aligning to TRBD1. This CDR3 is built from 13 residues. The trim removed 11 bases at V and 6 bases at J, leaving 10 bases unmatched. Germline CDR1 SNHLY, CDR2 FYNNEI.

The chain couples TRBV7-9 to TRBJ1-3, with 10 positions matching TRBD1. The CDR3 totals 18 residues. Per germline, CDR1 SEHNR and CDR2 FQNEAQ (reference sequence). V lost 5 bases and J lost 2; bases outside the gene matches: 12. The CDR3 bases are TGTGCCAGCAGCGTTAGTAGTATCGGGACAGGGGCTGGAAACACCATATATTTT. Residues: CASSVSSIGTGAGNTIYF.

J is TRBJ1-1 and V is TRBV27; TRBD1 matches 8 bases. This CDR3 has 14 residues. The V segment lost 5 bases and the J segment 4 bases; nucleotides outside the gene matches: 6. The germline CDR1 and CDR2 sequences are MNHEY and SMNVEV (reference sequence). The CDR3 reads CASSLPDRVTEAFF. The DNA of the CDR3 is TGTGCCAGCAGTCTCCCGGACAGGGTCACTGAAGCTTTCTTT.

The V and J genes are TRBV9 and TRBJ2-7; D assignment may be TRBD1 or TRBD2 (5 bases each). The germline CDR1 and CDR2 sequences are SGDLS and YYNGEE. The CDR3 consists of 14 residues. Trimming took 4 bases from V and 0 from J, leaving 11 bases between them. CDR3 coding DNA: TGTGCCAGCAGCCCCTCCGGGACCTCCTACGAGCAGTACTTC. It encodes CASSPSGTSYEQYF.